Listed below are T cell receptor beta chains from one sample, sequenced in a study of cytotoxic CD8 clonotypes in ibrutinib-treated CLL. Data came from immunoSEQ multiplex PCR; TCRdb stores just in-frame clones and leaves some out. The sample has some 170,000 clones; over 75% are singletons. This material consisted of PBMCs, taken at disease progression, from a patient treated with ibrutinib. The receptor source for this set is a human donor with chronic lymphocytic leukemia. The CDR3 runs from the conserved cysteine through the conserved F or W. Each record gives: V gene, J gene, CDR3 protein.

TRBV4-1	TRBJ2-1	CASSQPNPPALTNNEQFF
TRBV19	TRBJ2-3	CASSIASDSSTDTQYF
TRBV15	TRBJ1-1	CATSRDRHTEAFF
TRBV7-2	TRBJ1-1	CASSSSGTGEAFF
TRBV7-8	TRBJ1-5	CASSSDFDREKSNQPQHF
TRBV4-1	TRBJ2-3	CASSQSDTQYF
TRBV7-9	TRBJ1-2	CASSLAVEGYTF
TRBV18	TRBJ2-7	CASSFEGGAPYEQYF
TRBV30	TRBJ2-5	CAWSVAPQTQYF
TRBV4-1	TRBJ2-2	CASSRPAGQGARNTGELFF
TRBV29-1	TRBJ1-1	CSVVLEGAVAFF
TRBV7-3	TRBJ2-1	CASSSGRRGGIGNEQFF
TRBV27	TRBJ1-4	CASSTWTGLVRTNEKLFF
TRBV27	TRBJ1-1	CASSPRPNTEAFF
TRBV28	TRBJ2-4	CASSSLRGPLAKNIQYF
TRBV5-8	TRBJ2-7	CASSSKRHSYEQYF
TRBV9	TRBJ2-1	CASSVASRGNEQFF
TRBV4-1	TRBJ2-3	CASSLASGTTSTDTQYF
TRBV12-5	TRBJ2-1	CASGLVLGTGRFDEQFF
TRBV4-1	TRBJ1-2	CASSHGGYYGYTF
TRBV5-1	TRBJ1-1	CASSPHTDVNTEAFF
TRBV7-6	TRBJ2-7	CASSLTSGASYEQYF
TRBV7-9	TRBJ2-1	CASSPPYRSLSRDNEQFF
TRBV7-6	TRBJ1-1	CASSLEERRYHSEAFF
TRBV11-2	TRBJ1-5	CASSLTDFNQPQHF
TRBV19	TRBJ2-7	CASSRTGVSYEQYF
TRBV7-2	TRBJ2-1	CASSLAIGTSPYNEQFF
TRBV7-8	TRBJ1-1	CASSLSGGGGDAFF
TRBV29-1	TRBJ1-1	CSVRQMNTEAFF
TRBV28	TRBJ2-4	CASSTWAAKNIQYF
TRBV5-1	TRBJ2-7	CASSWEQGLQAYEQYF